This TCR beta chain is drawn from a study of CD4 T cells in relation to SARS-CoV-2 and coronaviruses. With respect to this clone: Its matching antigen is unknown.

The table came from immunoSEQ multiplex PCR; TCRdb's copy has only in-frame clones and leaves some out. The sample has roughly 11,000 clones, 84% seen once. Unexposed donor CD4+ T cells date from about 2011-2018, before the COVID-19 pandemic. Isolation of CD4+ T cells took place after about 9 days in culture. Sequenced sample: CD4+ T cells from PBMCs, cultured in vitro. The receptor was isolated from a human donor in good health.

The CDR3 loop is CAINHGAYGYTF. The CDR3 DNA is TGTGCCATCAACCACGGGGCTTATGGCTACACCTTC. The chain is built from TRBV10-3 and TRBJ1-2, with TRBD1 as a possible D gene (5 bases). The V and J ends lost 7 bases and 5 bases respectively, with 11 bases between them. In germline, CDR1 is ENHRY, CDR2 SYGVKD. The CDR3 has 12 residues.